Below are 10 T cell receptor beta chains sequenced from a single sample in a study of blood T cell repertoires in COVID-19. TCRdb keeps only in-frame clones here, not all; method: immunoSEQ multiplex PCR. The sample shows 250,000 or so clones, about 88% of them seen only once. The sequenced sample consisted of PBMCs or T cells enriched from blood (not recorded which). These TCRs come from a woman aged 50 to 65 who had been exposed to COVID-19.

The J gene is TRBJ2-7, the V gene TRBV27, with TRBD2 identical over 7 bases. V was clipped by 5 bases and J by 6 bases; unmatched bases: 10. CDR1 is MNHEY and CDR2 is SMNVEV in the germline V gene (reference sequence). CDR3 size: 14 residues. As DNA, the CDR3 is TGTGCCAGCAGTAATATGTTGGGAGGGACCGAGCAGTACTTC. It codes for CASSNMLGGTEQYF.

Only one count was recorded for this clone. The CDR3 sequence: CASSQERGTYYGYTF. The CDR3 DNA reads as TGCGCCAGCAGCCAAGAACGAGGGACTTACTATGGCTACACCTTC. The chain joins TRBV4-1 to TRBJ1-2; TRBD1 is a possible D gene (5 bases). V was trimmed by 0 bases and J by 3 bases, leaving 11 bases between them. CDR3 size: 15 residues. Germline V CDR1 and CDR2: MGHRA, YSYEKL.

This rearrangement joins TRBV28 to TRBJ1-1; a weak D match, TRBD1 (5 bases). The CDR3 covers 14 residues. CDR1 and CDR2 (germline): MDHEN, SYDVKM. V was cut by 4 bases and J by 6 bases, with 15 bases left in between. CDR3 protein: CASSSSGSGPEAFF. Here the CDR3 DNA reads TGTGCCAGCAGTTCGTCAGGGTCCGGGCCTGAAGCTTTCTTT.

The genes are TRBV7-2 and TRBJ1-2; 7 bases map to TRBD1. Germline V gene data show CDR1 as SGHTA and CDR2 as FQGNSA. This CDR3 region has 15 residues. V shed 1 base, J shed 6 bases, and the junction held 8 bases outside the gene matches. The CDR3 here is CASSLEQGRVDGYTF. The CDR3 nucleotides are TGTGCCAGCAGCTTAGAACAGGGGAGAGTGGATGGCTACACCTTC.

The rearrangement uses TRBV19 and TRBJ2-1; D possibly corresponds to TRBD2 (5 bases). The CDR3 has 15 residues. V lost 3 bases and J lost 10, with 19 bases in between. Germline-derived CDR1 and CDR2 are LNHDA and SQIVND (reference sequence). The DNA for the CDR3 is TGTGCCAGTAGTATCGGAGCGAGAGGGCCCGAAGAGCAGTTCTTC. It yields the protein CASSIGARGPEEQFF.

The chain links TRBV7-8 to TRBJ2-1; 11 bases fit TRBD2. The CDR3 is made up of 16 amino acids. The germline V gene has CDR1 SGHVS and CDR2 FQNEAQ. J was trimmed by 3 bases and V by 3 bases; bases with no gene match: 4. CDR3 bases: TGTGCCAGCAGCTTTGGTCTAGCGGGGGGCTACAATGAGCAGTTCTTC. It codes for CASSFGLAGGYNEQFF.

The chain uses TRBV2 and TRBJ1-2; TRBD1 might be the D (6 bases). The CDR3 totals 14 residues. V shed 6 bases and J shed 0 bases, with 11 bases lying between them. Germline V gene sequence: CDR1 SNHLY, CDR2 FYNNEI. The CDR3: CASSQDRSNYGYTF. The CDR3 bases are TGTGCCAGCAGCCAGGACAGATCTAACTATGGCTACACCTTC. The full variable domain, in which reference TRBV2 and TRBJ1-2 provide the parts outside the CDR3, is EPEVTQTPSHQVTQMGQEVILRCVPISNHLYFYWYRQILGQKVEFLVSFYNNEISEKSEIFDDQFSVERPDGSNFTLKIRSTKLEDSAMYFCASSQDRSNYGYTFGSGTRLTVV.

J is TRBJ1-1 and V is TRBV5-4, with D unclear. CDR1 is SGHNT, CDR2 YYREEE, per germline (reference sequence). The CDR3 spans 14 residues. With 1 base removed from V and 6 bases from J, the gap between germline ends came to 13 bases. The CDR3 loop reads CASSLKGLSSEAFF. CDR3 nucleotide sequence: TGTGCCAGCAGCTTGAAAGGACTCAGCTCTGAAGCTTTCTTT.

The gene calls are TRBV6-1 and TRBJ1-1; 9 nucleotides match TRBD1. This CDR3 is built from 15 residues. The J segment lost 2 bases and the V segment lost 3 bases, leaving 4 bases of the junction unmatched. Per germline, CDR1 MNHNS and CDR2 SASEGT. The CDR3 is CASSDGGQGNTEAFF. As DNA, the CDR3 is TGTGCCAGCAGTGACGGGGGACAGGGCAACACTGAAGCTTTCTTT.

The chain links TRBV28 to TRBJ1-2; 7 bases are shared with TRBD1. Germline V gene sequence: CDR1 MDHEN, CDR2 SYDVKM. The CDR3 consists of 12 residues. Unmatched junction bases numbered 1, after V lost 4 bases and J lost 5 bases. CDR3: CASSSTGYGYTF. In nucleotides, the CDR3 is TGTGCCAGCAGTTCGACAGGGTATGGCTACACCTTC.